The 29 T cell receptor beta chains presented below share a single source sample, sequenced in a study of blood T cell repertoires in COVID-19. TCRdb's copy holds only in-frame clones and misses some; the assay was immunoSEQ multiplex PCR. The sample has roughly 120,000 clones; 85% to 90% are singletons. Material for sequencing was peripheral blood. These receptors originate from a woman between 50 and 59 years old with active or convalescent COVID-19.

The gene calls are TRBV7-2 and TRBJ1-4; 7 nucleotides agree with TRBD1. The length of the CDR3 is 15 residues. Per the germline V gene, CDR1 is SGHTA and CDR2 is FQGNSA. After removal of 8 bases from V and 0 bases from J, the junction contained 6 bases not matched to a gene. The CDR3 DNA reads TGTGCCAGCCGGCCAGGGGGTTCAACTAATGAAAAACTGTTTTTT. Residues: CASRPGGSTNEKLFF.

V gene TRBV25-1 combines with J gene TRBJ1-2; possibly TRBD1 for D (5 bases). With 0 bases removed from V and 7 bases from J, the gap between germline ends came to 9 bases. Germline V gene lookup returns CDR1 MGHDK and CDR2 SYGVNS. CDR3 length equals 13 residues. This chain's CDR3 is CASSEYRDGGYTF. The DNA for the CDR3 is TGTGCCAGCAGTGAATACAGGGATGGTGGCTACACCTTC.

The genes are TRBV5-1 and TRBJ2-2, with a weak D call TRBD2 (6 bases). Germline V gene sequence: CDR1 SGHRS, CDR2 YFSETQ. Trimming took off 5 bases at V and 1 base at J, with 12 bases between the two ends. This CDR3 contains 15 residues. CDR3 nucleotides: TGCGCCAGCAGGGGGGGAGGACAGAACACCGGGGAGCTGTTTTTT. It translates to CASRGGGQNTGELFF.

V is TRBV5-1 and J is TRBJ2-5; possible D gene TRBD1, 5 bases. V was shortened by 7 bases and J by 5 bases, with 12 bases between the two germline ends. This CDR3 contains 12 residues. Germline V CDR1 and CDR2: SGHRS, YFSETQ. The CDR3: CASSGTGETQYF. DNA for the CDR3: TGCGCCAGCTCCGGAACAGGCGAGACCCAGTACTTC.

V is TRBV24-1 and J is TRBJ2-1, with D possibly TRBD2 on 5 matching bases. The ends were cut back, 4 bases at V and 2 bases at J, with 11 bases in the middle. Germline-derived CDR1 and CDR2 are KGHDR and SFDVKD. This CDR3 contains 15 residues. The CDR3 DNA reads TGTGCCACCAGTGACCGCGGAGGACCCTACAATGAGCAGTTCTTC. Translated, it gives CATSDRGGPYNEQFF.

The CDR3 here is CASSSTGYLNYGYTF. In DNA form, the CDR3 reads TGTGCCAGCAGCTCGACAGGGTACCTTAACTATGGCTACACCTTC. The genes are TRBV7-9 and TRBJ1-2; 7 bases align to TRBD1. The CDR3 contains 15 residues. Trimming at V came to 4 bases and at J to 1 base, leaving 6 bases not matched to a gene. Per the germline V gene, CDR1 is SEHNR and CDR2 is FQNEAQ (reference sequence). Drawing the rest from reference TRBV7-9 and TRBJ1-2, the complete variable domain is DTGVSQNPRHKITKRGQNVTFRCDPISEHNRLYWYRQTLGQGPEFLTYFQNEAQLEKSRLLSDRFSAERPKGSFSTLEIQRTEQGDSAMYLCASSSTGYLNYGYTFGSGTRLTVV.

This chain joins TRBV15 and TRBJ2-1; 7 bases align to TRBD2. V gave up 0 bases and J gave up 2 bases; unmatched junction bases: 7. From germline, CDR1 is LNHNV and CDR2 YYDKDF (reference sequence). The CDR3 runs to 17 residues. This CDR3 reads CATSRDRAAGAYNEQFF. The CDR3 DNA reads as TGTGCCACCAGCAGAGATCGGGCCGCGGGGGCCTACAATGAGCAGTTCTTC. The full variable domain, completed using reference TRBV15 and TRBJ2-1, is DAMVIQNPRYQVTQFGKPVTLSCSQTLNHNVMYWYQQKSSQAPKLLFHYYDKDFNNEADTPDNFQSRRPNTSFCFLDIRSPGLGDTAMYLCATSRDRAAGAYNEQFFGPGTRLTVL.

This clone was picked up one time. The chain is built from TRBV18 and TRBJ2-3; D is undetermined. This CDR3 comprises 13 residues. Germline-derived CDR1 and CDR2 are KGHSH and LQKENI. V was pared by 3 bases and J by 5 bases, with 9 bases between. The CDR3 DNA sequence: TGTGCCAGCTCACCCGCGAACGAAGATACGCAGTATTTT. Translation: CASSPANEDTQYF.

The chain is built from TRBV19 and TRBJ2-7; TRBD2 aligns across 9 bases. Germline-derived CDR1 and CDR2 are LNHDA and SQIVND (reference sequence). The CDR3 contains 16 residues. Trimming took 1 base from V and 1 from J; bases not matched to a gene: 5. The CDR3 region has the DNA TGTGCCAGTAGTATAGGAGCGGGAGGCCTTTCCTACGAGCAGTACTTC. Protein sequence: CASSIGAGGLSYEQYF.

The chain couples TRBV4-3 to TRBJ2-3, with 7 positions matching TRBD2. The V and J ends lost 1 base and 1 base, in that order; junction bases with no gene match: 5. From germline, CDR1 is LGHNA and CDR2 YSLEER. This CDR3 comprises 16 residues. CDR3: CASSQGAGVGTDTQYF. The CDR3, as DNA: TGCGCCAGCAGCCAAGGTGCGGGAGTTGGCACAGATACGCAGTATTTT.

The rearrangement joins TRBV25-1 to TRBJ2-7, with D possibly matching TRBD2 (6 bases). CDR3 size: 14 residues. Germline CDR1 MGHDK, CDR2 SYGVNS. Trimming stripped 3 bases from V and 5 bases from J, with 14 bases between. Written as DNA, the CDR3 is TGTGCCAGCAGTGACGGCGGGAACCGCCACGAGCAGTACTTC. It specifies CASSDGGNRHEQYF.

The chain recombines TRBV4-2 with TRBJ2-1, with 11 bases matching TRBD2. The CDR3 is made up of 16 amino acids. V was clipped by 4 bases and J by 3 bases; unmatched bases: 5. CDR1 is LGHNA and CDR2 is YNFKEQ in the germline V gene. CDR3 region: CASSLRLAGNYNEQFF. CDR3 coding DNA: TGTGCCAGCAGCCTTAGACTAGCGGGGAACTACAATGAGCAGTTCTTC.

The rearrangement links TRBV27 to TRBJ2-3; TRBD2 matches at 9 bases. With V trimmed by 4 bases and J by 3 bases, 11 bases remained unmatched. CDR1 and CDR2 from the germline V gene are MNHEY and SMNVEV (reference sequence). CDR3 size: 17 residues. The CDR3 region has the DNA TGTGCCAGCAGTTCGACCAGGGGCGGGAGGGCTACAGATACGCAGTATTTT. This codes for CASSSTRGGRATDTQYF.

The CDR3, as DNA: TGTGCCAGTACCTTGACAGGGACAGGCCGTGGCTACACCTTC. Translation gives CASTLTGTGRGYTF. The V gene is TRBV19, the J gene TRBJ1-2, with 8 bases lining up with TRBD1. CDR3 length: 14 residues. Per the germline V gene, CDR1 is LNHDA and CDR2 is SQIVND (reference sequence). The J segment lost 7 bases and the V segment lost 7 bases, leaving 11 bases of the junction unmatched.

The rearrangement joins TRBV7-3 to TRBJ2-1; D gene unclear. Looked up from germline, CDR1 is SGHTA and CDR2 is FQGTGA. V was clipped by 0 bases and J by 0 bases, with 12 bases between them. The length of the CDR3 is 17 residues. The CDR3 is CASSLTSTPSSYNEQFF. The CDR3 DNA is TGTGCCAGCAGCTTAACGAGCACGCCGAGCTCCTACAATGAGCAGTTCTTC.

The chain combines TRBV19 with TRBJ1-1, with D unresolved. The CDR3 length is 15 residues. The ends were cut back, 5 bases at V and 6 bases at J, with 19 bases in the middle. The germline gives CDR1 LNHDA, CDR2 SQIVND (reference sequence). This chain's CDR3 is CASSSLARRSAEAFF. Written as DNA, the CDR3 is TGTGCCAGTAGTTCCCTCGCCCGCAGGTCGGCTGAAGCTTTCTTT.

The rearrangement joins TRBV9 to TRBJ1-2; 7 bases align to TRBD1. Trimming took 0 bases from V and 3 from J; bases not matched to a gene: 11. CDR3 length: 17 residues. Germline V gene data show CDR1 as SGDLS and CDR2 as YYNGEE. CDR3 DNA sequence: TGTGCCAGCAGCGTAGGCGGACCGGGACAGCACCACTATGGCTACACCTTC. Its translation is CASSVGGPGQHHYGYTF.

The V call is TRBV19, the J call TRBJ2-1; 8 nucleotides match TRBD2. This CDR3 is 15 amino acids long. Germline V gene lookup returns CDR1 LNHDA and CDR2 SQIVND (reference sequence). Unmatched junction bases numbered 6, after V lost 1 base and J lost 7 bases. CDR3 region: CASSIGAGERNEQFF. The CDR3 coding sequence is TGTGCCAGTAGTATAGGAGCGGGAGAAAGAAATGAGCAGTTCTTC.

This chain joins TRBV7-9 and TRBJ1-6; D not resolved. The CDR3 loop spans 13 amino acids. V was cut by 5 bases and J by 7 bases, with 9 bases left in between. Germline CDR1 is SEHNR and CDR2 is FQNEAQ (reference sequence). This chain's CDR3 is CASSPPSNSPLHF. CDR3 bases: TGTGCCAGCAGCCCCCCCTCCAATTCACCCCTCCACTTT.

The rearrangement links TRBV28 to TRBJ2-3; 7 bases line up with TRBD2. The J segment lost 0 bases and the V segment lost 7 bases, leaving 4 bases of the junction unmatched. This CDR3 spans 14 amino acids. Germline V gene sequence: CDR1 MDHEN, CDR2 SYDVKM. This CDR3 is CASTKAGSTDTQYF. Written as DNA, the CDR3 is TGTGCCAGCACCAAAGCGGGGAGCACAGATACGCAGTATTTT.

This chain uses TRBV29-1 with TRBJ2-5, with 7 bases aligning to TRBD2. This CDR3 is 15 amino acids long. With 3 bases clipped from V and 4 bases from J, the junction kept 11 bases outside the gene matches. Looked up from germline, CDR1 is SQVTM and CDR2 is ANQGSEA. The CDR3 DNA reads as TGCAGCGTTGACACTCTCGCGGGAGTACGAGAGACCCAGTACTTC. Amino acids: CSVDTLAGVRETQYF.

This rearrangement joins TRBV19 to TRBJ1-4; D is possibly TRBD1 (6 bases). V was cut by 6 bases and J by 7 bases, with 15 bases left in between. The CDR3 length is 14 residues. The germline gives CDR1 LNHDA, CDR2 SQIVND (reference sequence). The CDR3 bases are TGTGCCAGTAGCCTCCACAGGGCAGGTGAAAAACTGTTTTTT. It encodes CASSLHRAGEKLFF.

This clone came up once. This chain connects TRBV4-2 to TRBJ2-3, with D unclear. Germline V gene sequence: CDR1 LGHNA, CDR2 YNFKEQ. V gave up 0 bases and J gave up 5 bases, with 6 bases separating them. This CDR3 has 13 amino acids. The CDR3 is CASSQDRVDTQYF. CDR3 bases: TGTGCCAGCAGCCAAGATCGGGTAGATACGCAGTATTTT.

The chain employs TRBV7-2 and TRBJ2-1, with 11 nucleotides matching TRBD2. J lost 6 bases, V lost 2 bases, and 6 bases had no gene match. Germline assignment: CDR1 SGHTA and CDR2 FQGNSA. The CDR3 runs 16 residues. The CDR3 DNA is TGTGCCAGCAGCTTACCGACTAGCGGGAAAACCAATGAGCAGTTCTTC. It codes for CASSLPTSGKTNEQFF.

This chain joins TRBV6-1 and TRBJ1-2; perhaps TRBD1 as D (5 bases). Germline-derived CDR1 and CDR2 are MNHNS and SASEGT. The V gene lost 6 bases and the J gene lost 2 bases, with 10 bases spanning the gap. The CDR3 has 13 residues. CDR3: CASSTQENYGYTF. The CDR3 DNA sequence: TGTGCCAGCAGCACACAGGAAAACTATGGCTACACCTTC.

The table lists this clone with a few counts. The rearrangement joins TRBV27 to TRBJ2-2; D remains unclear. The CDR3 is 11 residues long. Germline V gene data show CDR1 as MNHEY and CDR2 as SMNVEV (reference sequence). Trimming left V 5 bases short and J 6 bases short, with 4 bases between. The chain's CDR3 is CASSLSGELFF. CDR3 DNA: TGTGCCAGCAGTCTCTCCGGGGAGCTGTTTTTT.

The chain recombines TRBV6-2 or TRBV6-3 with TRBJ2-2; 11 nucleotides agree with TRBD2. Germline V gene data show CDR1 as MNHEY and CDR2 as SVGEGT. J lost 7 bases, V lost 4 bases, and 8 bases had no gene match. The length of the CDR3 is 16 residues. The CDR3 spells CASSFTSGRLVGELFF. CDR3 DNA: TGTGCCAGCAGTTTCACTAGCGGGAGATTGGTCGGGGAGCTGTTTTTT.

This CDR3 is CASRTRTDEQYF. The CDR3 DNA is TGTGCCAGTAGAACGCGGACAGACGAGCAGTACTTC. V gene TRBV19 combines with J gene TRBJ2-7; a possible D gene is TRBD1 (6 bases). Germline values: CDR1 LNHDA, CDR2 SQIVND (reference sequence). The CDR3 runs to 12 residues. The V end was cut by 6 bases, the J end by 5 bases, with 11 bases between.

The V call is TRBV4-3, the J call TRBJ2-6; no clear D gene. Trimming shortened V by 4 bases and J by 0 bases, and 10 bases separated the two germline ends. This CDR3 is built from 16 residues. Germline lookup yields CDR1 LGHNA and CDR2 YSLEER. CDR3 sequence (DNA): TGCGCCAGCAGCCCCGGAGTGGGCTCTGGGGCCAACGTCCTGACTTTC. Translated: CASSPGVGSGANVLTF.